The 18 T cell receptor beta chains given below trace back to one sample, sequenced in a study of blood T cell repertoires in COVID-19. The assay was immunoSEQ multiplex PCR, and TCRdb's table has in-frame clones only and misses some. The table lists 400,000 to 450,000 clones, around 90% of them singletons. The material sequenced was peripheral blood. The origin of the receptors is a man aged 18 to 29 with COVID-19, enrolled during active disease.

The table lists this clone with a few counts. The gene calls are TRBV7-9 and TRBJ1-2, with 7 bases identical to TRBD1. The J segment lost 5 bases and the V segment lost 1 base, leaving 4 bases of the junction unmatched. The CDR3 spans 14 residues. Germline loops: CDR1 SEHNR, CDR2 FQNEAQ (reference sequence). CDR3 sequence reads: CASSLVRGDYGYTF. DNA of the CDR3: TGTGCCAGCAGCTTAGTCAGGGGGGATTATGGCTACACCTTC.

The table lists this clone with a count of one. In DNA, the CDR3 is TGTGCCAGCAGCCCCCGGGAGAGGACCACCTATGGCTACACCTTC. Residues: CASSPRERTTYGYTF. This sequence joins TRBV4-2 and TRBJ1-2; D not resolved. Per germline, CDR1 LGHNA and CDR2 YNFKEQ. The CDR3 contains 15 residues. Trimming removed 4 bases at V and 4 bases at J, with 16 bases between.

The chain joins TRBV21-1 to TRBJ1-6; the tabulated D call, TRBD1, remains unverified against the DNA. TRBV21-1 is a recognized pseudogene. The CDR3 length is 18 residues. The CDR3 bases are TGTGCCAGCAGCAAAGGGCGCCTTGGAGACAGGGGAAATTCACCCCTCCACTTT. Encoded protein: CASSKGRLGDRGNSPLHF.

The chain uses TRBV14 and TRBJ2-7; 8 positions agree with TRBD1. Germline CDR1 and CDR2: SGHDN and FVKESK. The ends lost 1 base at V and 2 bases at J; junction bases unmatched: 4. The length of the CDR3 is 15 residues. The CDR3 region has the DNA TGTGCCAGCAGCCAAGGCCGACAGGGGCCCTACGAGCAGTACTTC. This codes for CASSQGRQGPYEQYF.

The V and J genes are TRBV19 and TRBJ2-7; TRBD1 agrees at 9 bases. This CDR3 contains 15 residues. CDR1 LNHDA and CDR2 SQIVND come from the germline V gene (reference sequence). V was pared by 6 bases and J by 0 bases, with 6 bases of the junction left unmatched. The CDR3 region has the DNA TGTGCCAGTAGCGAAACAGGGGGCAACTCCTACGAGCAGTACTTC. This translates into CASSETGGNSYEQYF. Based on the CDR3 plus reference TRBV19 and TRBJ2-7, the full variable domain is DGGITQSPKYLFRKEGQNVTLSCEQNLNHDAMYWYRQDPGQGLRLIYYSQIVNDFQKGDIAEGYSVSREKKESFPLTVTSAQKNPTAFYLCASSETGGNSYEQYFGPGTRLTVT.

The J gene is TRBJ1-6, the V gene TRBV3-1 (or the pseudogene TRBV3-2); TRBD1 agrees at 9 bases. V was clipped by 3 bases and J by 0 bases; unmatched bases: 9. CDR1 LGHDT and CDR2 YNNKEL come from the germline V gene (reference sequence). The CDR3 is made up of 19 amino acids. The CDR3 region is CASSQSWTGDFSYNSPLHF. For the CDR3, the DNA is TGTGCCAGCAGCCAGAGTTGGACAGGGGATTTCTCCTATAATTCACCCCTCCACTTT.

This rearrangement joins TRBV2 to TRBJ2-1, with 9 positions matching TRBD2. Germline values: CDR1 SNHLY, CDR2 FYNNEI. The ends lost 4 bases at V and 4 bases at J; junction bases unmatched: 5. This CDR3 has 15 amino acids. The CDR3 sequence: CASSAPSGVYNEQFF. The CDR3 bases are TGTGCCAGCAGTGCCCCTAGCGGGGTGTACAATGAGCAGTTCTTC. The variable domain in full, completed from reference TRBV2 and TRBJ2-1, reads EPEVTQTPSHQVTQMGQEVILRCVPISNHLYFYWYRQILGQKVEFLVSFYNNEISEKSEIFDDQFSVERPDGSNFTLKIRSTKLEDSAMYFCASSAPSGVYNEQFFGPGTRLTVL.

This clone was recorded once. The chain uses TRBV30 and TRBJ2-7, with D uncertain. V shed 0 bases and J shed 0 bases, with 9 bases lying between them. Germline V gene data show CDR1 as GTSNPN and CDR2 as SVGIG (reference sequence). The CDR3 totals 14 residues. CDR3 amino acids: CAWSVSSGSYEQYF. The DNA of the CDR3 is TGTGCCTGGAGTGTCAGTTCAGGCTCCTACGAGCAGTACTTC.

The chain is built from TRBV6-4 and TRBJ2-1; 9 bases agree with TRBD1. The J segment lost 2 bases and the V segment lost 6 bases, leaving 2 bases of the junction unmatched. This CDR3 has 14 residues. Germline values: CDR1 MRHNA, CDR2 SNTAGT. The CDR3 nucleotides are TGTGCCAGCAGCCGGGACAGGGCCTACAATGAGCAGTTCTTC. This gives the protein CASSRDRAYNEQFF.

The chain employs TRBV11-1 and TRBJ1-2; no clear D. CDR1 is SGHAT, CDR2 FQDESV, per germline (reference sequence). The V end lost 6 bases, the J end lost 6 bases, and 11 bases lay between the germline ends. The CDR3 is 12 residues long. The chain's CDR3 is CASSFTGNGYTF. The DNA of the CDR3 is TGTGCCAGCAGTTTCACGGGTAATGGCTACACCTTC.

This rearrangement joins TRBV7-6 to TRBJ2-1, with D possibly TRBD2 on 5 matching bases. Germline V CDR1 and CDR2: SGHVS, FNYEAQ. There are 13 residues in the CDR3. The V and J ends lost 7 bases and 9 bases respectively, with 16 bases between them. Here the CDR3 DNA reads TGTGCCAGCATTCGGGGAGTAGTTGGTGAGCAGTTCTTC. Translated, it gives CASIRGVVGEQFF.

This chain's CDR3 is CASSLVPGREGGELFF. The CDR3 region has the DNA TGTGCCAGCAGCTTAGTACCTGGTCGGGAGGGTGGGGAGCTGTTTTTT. The chain links TRBV7-6 to TRBJ2-2; 8 nucleotides agree with TRBD2. This CDR3 is 16 amino acids long. V lost 1 base and J lost 8; bases outside the gene matches: 9. Germline CDR1 SGHVS, CDR2 FNYEAQ. The full variable domain, completed using reference TRBV7-6 and TRBJ2-2, is GAGVSQSPRYKVTKRGQDVALRCDPISGHVSLYWYRQALGQGPEFLTYFNYEAQQDKSGLPNDRFSAERPEGSISTLTIQRTEQRDSAMYRCASSLVPGREGGELFFGEGSRLTVL.

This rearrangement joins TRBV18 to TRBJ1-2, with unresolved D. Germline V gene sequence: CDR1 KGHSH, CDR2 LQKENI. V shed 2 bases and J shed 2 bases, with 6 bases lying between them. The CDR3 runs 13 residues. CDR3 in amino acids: CASSPTVNYGYTF. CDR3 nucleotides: TGTGCCAGCTCACCAACGGTGAACTATGGCTACACCTTC.

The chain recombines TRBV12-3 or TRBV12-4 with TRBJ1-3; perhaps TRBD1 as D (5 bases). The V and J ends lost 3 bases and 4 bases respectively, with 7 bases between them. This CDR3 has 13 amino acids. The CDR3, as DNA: TGTGCCAGCAGTTTGAACAGGGGAAACACCATATATTTT. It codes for CASSLNRGNTIYF.

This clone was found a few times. Written as DNA, the CDR3 is TGTGCCAGCAGCAATCGACAGGGAGGTGGCTACACCTTC. Translated, it gives CASSNRQGGGYTF. The chain recombines TRBV7-9 with TRBJ1-2, with TRBD1 identical over 7 bases. The CDR3 is 13 amino acids. CDR1 is SEHNR and CDR2 is FQNEAQ in the germline V gene (reference sequence). With 5 bases clipped from V and 7 bases from J, the junction kept 7 bases outside the gene matches.

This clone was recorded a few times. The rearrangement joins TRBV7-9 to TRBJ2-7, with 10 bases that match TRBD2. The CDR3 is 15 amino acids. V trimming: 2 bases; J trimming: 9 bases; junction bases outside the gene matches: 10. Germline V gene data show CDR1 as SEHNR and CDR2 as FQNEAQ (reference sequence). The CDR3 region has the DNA TGTGCCAGCAGCTTACTAGCGGGAGCCCCCCTCGGGCAGTACTTC. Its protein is CASSLLAGAPLGQYF.

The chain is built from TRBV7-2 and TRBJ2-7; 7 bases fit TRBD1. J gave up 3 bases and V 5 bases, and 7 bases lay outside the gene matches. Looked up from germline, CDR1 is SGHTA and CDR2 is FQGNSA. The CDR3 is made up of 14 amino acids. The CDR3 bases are TGTGCCAGCAGCATACAGGGGCAAAACTACGAGCAGTACTTC. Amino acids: CASSIQGQNYEQYF.

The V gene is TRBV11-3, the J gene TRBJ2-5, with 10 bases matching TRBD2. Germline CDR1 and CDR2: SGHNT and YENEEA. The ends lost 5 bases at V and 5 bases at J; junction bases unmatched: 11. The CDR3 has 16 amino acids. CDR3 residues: CASSKLAGSGRETQYF. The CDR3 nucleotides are TGTGCCAGCAGCAAACTAGCGGGATCGGGGAGGGAGACCCAGTACTTC.